Listed here are 4 T cell receptor beta chains from one sample, sequenced in a study of blood T cell repertoires in COVID-19 (dated by TCRdb to the early 2020s). The protocol used for the library was the immunoSEQ multiplex PCR assay. TCRdb carries this immuneACCESS record with in-frame sequences only. Its versions omit some clonotypes, under half of them owing to an unresolved V gene in the studies checked, with the rest unexplained. The sample table lists some 150,000 clones, roughly 79% of them with a count of one. The ten biggest clones cover approximately 8.6% of the sample. Sequenced input: peripheral blood. The receptors originated from a man aged 45-65 years with active or convalescent COVID-19.

In DNA form, the CDR3 reads TGTGCCAGCAGTTTACCGGGCGGGCTAGATCTTAATGAGCAGTTCTTC. Amino acids: CASSLPGGLDLNEQFF. The chain joins TRBV28 to TRBJ2-1; TRBD2 might be the D (5 bases). CDR3 length: 16 residues. Germline CDR1 reads MDHEN; CDR2 reads SYDVKM. V lost 2 bases to trimming and J lost 7 bases, with 18 bases between them.

V usage is TRBV6-1 and J usage is TRBJ2-2; TRBD2 matches 14 bases. Trimming at V came to 2 bases and at J to 6 bases, leaving 5 bases not matched to a gene. Germline V gene data show CDR1 as MNHNS and CDR2 as SASEGT. The CDR3 has 17 residues. CDR3 nucleotide sequence: TGTGCCAGCAGTGAAAGATCGACTAGCGGGAGGGCCGGGGAGCTGTTTTTT. This translates into CASSERSTSGRAGELFF.

The chain has TRBV29-1 and TRBJ1-2, with D perhaps matching TRBD1 (5 bases). The V end was cut by 7 bases, the J end by 7 bases, with 22 bases between. The germline CDR1 and CDR2 sequences are SQVTM and ANQGSEA. The CDR3 totals 14 residues. CDR3 region: CSAAGSGTQGGYTF. The CDR3 nucleotides read TGCAGCGCAGCAGGGTCAGGGACTCAGGGTGGCTACACCTTC. Full variable domain (remainder filled in from reference TRBV29-1 and TRBJ1-2): SAVISQKPSRDICQRGTSLTIQCQVDSQVTMMFWYRQQPGQSLTLIATANQGSEATYESGFVIDKFPISRPNLTFSTLTVSNMSPEDSSIYLCSAAGSGTQGGYTFGSGTRLTVV.

This chain uses TRBV4-2 with TRBJ2-1; 11 bases line up with TRBD2. Germline trimming cut 0 bases from V and 0 bases from J; bases unmatched to any gene: 1. Per germline, CDR1 LGHNA and CDR2 YNFKEQ. CDR3 size: 17 residues. CDR3 sequence reads: CASSQDGTSGSYNEQFF. Written as DNA, the CDR3 is TGTGCCAGCAGCCAAGATGGGACTAGCGGCTCCTACAATGAGCAGTTCTTC.